A single sample gave rise to the 3 T cell receptor beta chains below, sequenced in a study of shared clonotypes between healthy human individuals. TCRdb's copy holds only in-frame clones and misses some; the assay was immunoSEQ multiplex PCR. Of 780,000 or so clones listed, 72% are singletons. The sample comprised memory CD4+ T cells sorted from blood. The subset was: CD45RA-negative fraction. The origin of the receptors is a woman under 40 in good health.

This clone was seen only a few times. This rearrangement joins TRBV11-3 to TRBJ2-1, with TRBD2 matching 12 bases. V shed 1 base and J 6 bases; nucleotides not matched to a gene: 7. Germline CDR1 and CDR2: SGHNT and YENEEA. This CDR3 spans 17 amino acids. CDR3 sequence reads: CASSLGLAGGPGNEQFF. The CDR3 region has the DNA TGTGCCAGCAGCTTAGGTCTAGCGGGAGGGCCGGGCAATGAGCAGTTCTTC.

This clone appeared once. This chain links TRBV20-1 with TRBJ2-7; maybe TRBD1 (6 bases). CDR3 length: 11 amino acids. From germline, CDR1 is DFQATT and CDR2 SNEGSKA (reference sequence). The CDR3 DNA reads TGCAGGGGGGCACAGGGCTACGAGCAGTACTTC. It codes for CRGAQGYEQYF.

The chain carries TRBV27 and TRBJ2-7; the match to TRBD2 covers 12 bases. Germline-derived CDR1 and CDR2 are MNHEY and SMNVEV (reference sequence). V was clipped by 6 bases and J by 1 base; unmatched bases: 4. The CDR3 runs to 15 residues. CDR3 in amino acids: CASSQLAGGSYEQYF. CDR3 in DNA: TGTGCCAGCAGCCAACTAGCGGGAGGTTCCTACGAGCAGTACTTC.